This T cell receptor (beta chain) was documented in a study of blood T cells in healthy people across ages. Study-wide results and limits: When set beside aged donors, long-lived donors presented more naive CD4+ cells and higher diversity.

Per sample, extraction of total RNA gave at least 5 micrograms in every case. The use of a sample-barcoded 5' primer and a J-beta primer mix characterized a second PCR of roughly 7 to 11 cycles. TCRdb used MiXCR to reprocess the 5' RACE reads, holding one entry per CDR3 protein. This sample carries 700,000 or so distinct CDR3 sequences, 22% of them seen once, and the ten largest clones take about 20%. Trimming pared 5 bases from V and 4 bases from J, leaving 14 bases between. Germline V lookup: CDR1 SQVTM, CDR2 ANQGSEA. The CDR3 length is 13 residues. This clonotype was seen a few times. Its antigen is still unknown.

The origin of this receptor is a man in his 70s in good health. The specimen was blood. The chain couples TRBV29-1 to TRBJ1-2; D might be TRBD1 (5 bases). In DNA, the CDR3 is TGCAGCGTTAAGGGGTTCTTCTTCTATGGCTACACCTTC. Protein sequence: CSVKGFFFYGYTF.